The T cell receptor beta chain under discussion was sequenced for a study of CD8+ T cells in alopecia areata (dated by TCRdb to the late 2010s). Study-level background: The treated patients, all with moderate-to-severe alopecia areata, were enrolled in an open-label pilot trial of oral tofacitinib given at 5 to 10 mg twice daily. Patients received tofacitinib for 6 to 18 months and were then followed off drug for 6 months to check for delayed response and recurrence. To study T cell clonal expansion in alopecia areata, the researchers applied high-throughput TCRbeta sequencing to both the C3H/HeJ mouse model and human patients. Human TCRbeta sequencing covered scalp tissue and sorted CD4+ and CD8+ peripheral blood T cells from patchy and totalis/universalis alopecia areata patients and healthy controls. Patients on tofacitinib were biopsied at baseline and after 4 and 24 weeks of treatment, and several of the patients also had a later scalp biopsy. Scalp clonality was compared across normal scalp (n=4), patchy alopecia areata scalp (n=8), and alopecia totalis/universalis scalp (n=8). RNA came from the PAXgene miRNA kit for fixed scalp, the miRNeasy kit for PBMCs, and the RNeasy kit for mouse skin. immunoSEQ multiplex PCR using 35 Vbeta forward primers and 13 Jbeta reverse primers was used to amplify TCRbeta CDR3 regions. Beyond this particular receptor, the publication reports: Compared with normal scalp, lesional scalp, particularly in alopecia totalis/universalis, had higher clonality and more expanded CD8+ clones, which suggests antigenic drive. Unlike mouse skin, which is dominated by gammadelta T cells, normal human skin has resident alphabeta T cells that are also sequenced, and this complicates analysis of the scalp TCR repertoire. TCR sequences shared between patients were less clear than in mice, possibly partly because of HLA diversity in the patient population.

Library preparation used the immunoSEQ multiplex PCR assay. RNA was extracted from all samples and reverse transcribed into cDNA as template for TCR sequencing. First-strand cDNA was synthesized using SuperScript III with a 2:1 mix of oligo-dT and random hexamers. A synthetic immune receptor repertoire was used to gauge amplification bias, and whatever bias remained was removed computationally. Per the original workflow: Raw reads were preprocessed to remove errors, and CDR3 was defined by IMGT conventions from the conserved cysteine to phenylalanine. Clonality was computed as 1 minus the Shannon entropy, with the entropy normalized by log2 of the number of productive unique TCRs. Whether each scalp clone was CD4 or CD8 was inferred by checking scalp TCRbeta sequences against the CD4 and CD8 repertoires from sorted blood. This immuneACCESS table, as held by TCRdb, lists in-frame sequences with V and J called but not all clones. Of the missing ones, under half trace to an unresolved V gene in checked studies; the others have no known cause. V, J and clone size are taken as reported in that table, and D and trimming were inferred from the DNA itself. The sample contains 180,000 or so clones, about 70% of them found a single time. The ten largest account for roughly 10% of the sample.

In its sample, this clone was seen a few times. Its cognate antigen has yet to be identified. Nothing much larger sits one base from this clone, and base qualities are not available. The label giving this sample's time point can be read as: baseline before oral tofacitinib. Lesional scalp punch biopsies and peripheral blood were obtained from alopecia areata patients. PBMCs were isolated by density centrifugation and stained for CD3, CD4 and CD8, after which CD4+ and CD8+ T cells were sorted on a FACSAria. Looking up the germline V gene (reference sequence) yields CDR1 GTSNPN and CDR2 SVGIG. Deletion took 3 bases off V and 1 base off J, with a span of 10 bases between the germline ends. The CDR3 spans 14 residues, from the cysteine through the phenylalanine. Just CDR3 DNA is preserved here, 42 bases in frame from base 1.

The material sequenced was CD8+ T cells sorted from blood, taken at week 0. The chain is assembled from TRBV30 and TRBJ1-5; TRBD1 could be the D gene, as 5 bases match. This clonotype was obtained from a human donor with alopecia areata. The DNA reads TGTGCCTGGAGCACAGGCAGAAGCAATCAGCCCCAGCATTTT. Its protein product is CAWSTGRSNQPQHF.